The clone carrying this TCR beta chain has at least ten counts. Its antigen remains unknown. The V and J ends lost 5 bases and 3 bases respectively, with 16 bases between them. This CDR3 is built from 16 residues. Germline CDR1 is SEHNR and CDR2 is FQNEAQ (reference sequence). The cDNA came from 5'RACE with 10-nucleotide random UMIs. TCRdb itself ran the 5' RACE reads through MiXCR, one entry per CDR3 protein. The repertoire holds around 70,000 distinct CDR3 sequences, with 5.2% as singletons. This sample is part of a study of neurological immune-mediated disorders. Study details: Within the group of approximately 35 multiple sclerosis patients, about 30 were relapsing-remitting, while 3 were secondary progressive.

Whole-study findings and limits: For the multiple sclerosis repertoire cluster, no association with any clinical or MRI feature was found. When grouped phylogenetically, the repertoires of 18 of the 34 multiple sclerosis patients fell together in one related-CDR3 cluster, which is a possible signature.

This receptor was identified in a woman in her twenties or thirties with multiple sclerosis. The source material was PBMCs. This chain links TRBV7-9 with TRBJ2-2; D is uncertain. The DNA of the CDR3 is TGTGCCAGCAGCCCTGGGTTAGCCAAGGACACCGGGGAGCTGTTTTTT. As protein: CASSPGLAKDTGELFF.